One TCR beta chain is described in this entry. The source of the sample is a study of blood T cells in healthy people across ages. Trimming removed 6 bases at V and 5 bases at J, with 16 bases between. From germline, CDR1 is DFQATT and CDR2 SNEGSKA (reference sequence). The CDR3 runs 13 residues. Then a second PCR, running roughly 7 to 11 cycles, was carried out with a sample-barcoded 5' primer and a J-beta primer mix. A single record per CDR3 protein comes from TCRdb applying MiXCR to the 5' RACE reads. This table holds 1.8 million or so distinct CDR3 sequences, roughly 43% found once. This receptor was identified in a human donor in good health. The sequenced material came from blood. The chain couples TRBV20-1 to TRBJ2-5; a possible D gene is TRBD2 (6 bases). The CDR3 protein is CSARTEGPETQYF. CDR3 nucleotides: TGCAGTGCCAGAACGGAGGGGCCTGAGACCCAGTACTTC.